The 16 T cell receptor beta chains presented below share a single source sample, sequenced in a study of chemoradiotherapy in HPV16-positive cancers. This table comes from immunoSEQ multiplex PCR, and its TCRdb copy is limited to in-frame clones, with some not included. The sample carries tens of thousands of clones, approximately 90% recorded once. Sequencing used blood, obtained from a patient who underwent chemoradiotherapy. These receptor sequences come from a human donor with HPV-associated anogenital cancer.

The J gene is TRBJ1-5, the V gene TRBV6-1; no firm D call. Trimming cost V 1 base and J 2 bases, with 9 bases left between them. The CDR3 extends over 15 amino acids. Germline loops: CDR1 MNHNS, CDR2 SASEGT. The CDR3 sequence is CASSEGGIGNQPQHF. CDR3 in DNA: TGTGCCAGCAGTGAAGGAGGGATTGGCAATCAGCCCCAGCATTTT.

This clone was observed once. The gene calls are TRBV6-4 and TRBJ1-6, with D tentatively TRBD1 (5 bases). This CDR3 has 13 residues. Trimming took 8 bases from V and 5 from J, leaving 10 bases between them. Germline V lookup: CDR1 MRHNA, CDR2 SNTAGT. The CDR3 DNA sequence: TGTGCCAGCGGGAGGGGTAATAATTCACCCCTCCACTTT. Translation gives CASGRGNNSPLHF.

The chain combines TRBV5-1 with TRBJ1-2; TRBD1 is a possible D gene (6 bases). Germline V lookup: CDR1 SGHRS, CDR2 YFSETQ. Between the trimmed V and J ends, which lost 0 bases and 4 bases, there was a span of 13 bases. This CDR3 spans 15 amino acids. The CDR3 protein is CASSLGGRGSYGYTF. CDR3 DNA sequence: TGCGCCAGCAGCTTGGGCGGCAGGGGTAGCTATGGCTACACCTTC.

The table lists this clone with a count of one. This rearrangement joins TRBV5-1 to TRBJ2-5, with 9 bases lining up with TRBD1. The CDR3 sequence is 15 residues long. Losses at the gene ends were 0 bases for V and 7 bases for J; bases not matched to a gene: 7. The germline CDR1 and CDR2 sequences are SGHRS and YFSETQ. The CDR3 loop is CASSLEGTGQGTQYF. The CDR3 nucleotides read TGCGCCAGCAGCTTGGAGGGGACAGGGCAGGGGACCCAGTACTTC.

The chain joins TRBV7-2 to TRBJ2-3, with D tentatively TRBD1 (6 bases). Between the trimmed V and J ends, which lost 5 bases and 5 bases, there was a span of 11 bases. The germline gives CDR1 SGHTA, CDR2 FQGNSA. There are 13 residues in the CDR3. CDR3 in DNA: TGTGCCAGCAGCACTCAGGGGTTAGATACGCAGTATTTT. Protein product: CASSTQGLDTQYF.

This chain uses TRBV19 with TRBJ1-3; maybe TRBD1 (5 bases). The V gene's germline CDR1 is LNHDA and CDR2 SQIVND (reference sequence). V was pared by 8 bases and J by 0 bases, with 17 bases between. The CDR3 totals 16 residues. The CDR3 here is CASLDPGGTSGNTIYF. The CDR3 nucleotides read TGTGCCAGTTTGGACCCGGGAGGGACCTCTGGAAACACCATATATTTT.

The gene calls are TRBV11-2 and TRBJ2-7; possibly TRBD2 for D (6 bases). The CDR3 sequence is 12 residues long. Trimming pared 3 bases from V and 6 bases from J, leaving 9 bases between. From germline, CDR1 is SGHAT and CDR2 FQNNGV. CDR3 nucleotides: TGTGCCAGCAGCTTCATGGGGGGCGAGCAGTACTTC. This codes for CASSFMGGEQYF.

The chain employs TRBV5-1 and TRBJ2-1; 7 bases agree with TRBD1. V trimming: 4 bases; J trimming: 12 bases; junction bases outside the gene matches: 10. The CDR3 sequence is 13 residues long. The germline CDR1 and CDR2 sequences are SGHRS and YFSETQ. The CDR3 spells CASSPGGGVRQFF. In DNA form, the CDR3 reads TGCGCCAGCAGCCCAGGGGGTGGGGTGCGGCAGTTCTTC.

The chain carries TRBV19 and TRBJ2-3; D is unclear. This CDR3 has 13 residues. V lost 4 bases and J lost 7, with 12 bases in between. Germline assignment: CDR1 LNHDA and CDR2 SQIVND (reference sequence). The CDR3 spells CASSTMSVHTQYF. The CDR3 nucleotides are TGTGCCAGTAGTACCATGTCCGTACATACGCAGTATTTT. Based on the CDR3 plus reference TRBV19 and TRBJ2-3, the full variable domain is DGGITQSPKYLFRKEGQNVTLSCEQNLNHDAMYWYRQDPGQGLRLIYYSQIVNDFQKGDIAEGYSVSREKKESFPLTVTSAQKNPTAFYLCASSTMSVHTQYFGPGTRLTVL.

This rearrangement joins TRBV10-3 to TRBJ2-7, with no clear D. Trimming removed 2 bases at V and 7 bases at J, with 18 bases between. CDR3 length: 15 residues. Germline lookup yields CDR1 ENHRY and CDR2 SYGVKD. Here the CDR3 reads CAISESNLREEEQYF. The CDR3 DNA sequence: TGTGCCATCAGTGAGAGCAATCTTAGGGAAGAAGAGCAGTACTTC.

The chain is built from TRBV19 and TRBJ1-1; D remains ambiguous. The V gene's germline CDR1 is LNHDA and CDR2 SQIVND (reference sequence). The length of the CDR3 is 14 residues. The V end lost 3 bases, the J end lost 3 bases, and 11 bases lay between the germline ends. CDR3 region: CASSMVALDTEAFF. CDR3 bases: TGTGCCAGTAGTATGGTGGCTTTGGACACTGAAGCTTTCTTT.

The chain is built from TRBV21-1 and TRBJ2-5; the table's D call, TRBD2, was not checked against the DNA. The assigned J gene may be wrong: the sequence end matches TRBJ2-7 better. TRBV21-1 is designated a pseudogene. CDR3 length: 16 residues. CDR3 loop: CASSKRASPWRNEQYF. For the CDR3, the DNA is TGTGCCAGCAGCAAAAGGGCATCACCTTGGAGGAACGAGCAGTACTTC.

This chain joins TRBV4-1 and TRBJ2-1; D is possibly TRBD1 or TRBD2 (6 bases each). The V end lost 3 bases, the J end lost 9 bases, and 21 bases lay between the germline ends. The germline V gene encodes CDR1 MGHRA and CDR2 YSYEKL. This CDR3 is 16 amino acids long. DNA for the CDR3: TGCGCCAGCAGCCAGGACCCGGGGGCTTCGGTGGGTGAGCAGTTCTTC. Its protein is CASSQDPGASVGEQFF.

The V and J genes are TRBV5-4 and TRBJ2-5; 12 bases match TRBD2. From germline, CDR1 is SGHNT and CDR2 YYREEE (reference sequence). The CDR3 has 16 residues. Trimming took 3 bases from V and 7 from J; bases not matched to a gene: 10. CDR3 in amino acids: CASSSTSGGHRGTQYF. CDR3 nucleotides: TGTGCCAGCAGCTCGACTAGCGGGGGACATAGAGGGACCCAGTACTTC.

The chain uses TRBV11-1 and TRBJ2-7; 9 positions agree with TRBD2. The germline V gene encodes CDR1 SGHAT and CDR2 FQDESV (reference sequence). This CDR3 has 17 residues. After removal of 2 bases from V and 2 bases from J, the junction contained 10 bases not matched to a gene. CDR3 in DNA: TGTGCCAGCAGCTTACTAGCGGGGAACGAGATACCCTACGAGCAGTACTTC. It codes for CASSLLAGNEIPYEQYF.

The chain is built from TRBV28 and TRBJ2-7; D is uncertain. V lost 4 bases to trimming and J lost 0 bases, with 13 bases between them. Germline assignment: CDR1 MDHEN and CDR2 SYDVKM. The CDR3 is made up of 15 amino acids. CDR3 in amino acids: CASSSIRTNSYEQYF. In DNA, the CDR3 is TGTGCCAGCAGTTCGATCAGGACGAACTCCTACGAGCAGTACTTC.